One and the same sample provided the 14 T cell receptor beta chains below, sequenced in a study of T-cell memory formation after mild COVID-19. TCRdb reprocessed the 5' RACE reads with MiXCR, giving one entry per CDR3 protein. The sample includes hundreds of thousands of distinct CDR3 sequences, around 30% seen only once; the top ten take about 14%. Sequencing was carried out using PBMCs or a T cell subset sorted from them (not recorded which). The receptors were sampled from an adult woman who had mild COVID-19 (a few samples of this study predate the infection). Cell type and time point are not known.

This clonotype was seen a handful of times. The V and J genes are TRBV20-1 and TRBJ2-7, with D possibly TRBD2 on 5 matching bases. V was trimmed by 6 bases and J by 0 bases, leaving 18 bases between them. The germline V gene has CDR1 DFQATT and CDR2 SNEGSKA (reference sequence). This CDR3 is built from 15 residues. The CDR3 coding sequence is TGCAGTGCCGCCCCCTTGAGCGGAGACTCCTACGAGCAGTACTTC. Its translation: CSAAPLSGDSYEQYF.

The V gene is TRBV11-2, the J gene TRBJ2-7, with D uncertain. CDR3 size: 13 residues. Trimming took 5 bases from V and 5 from J, leaving 13 bases between them. Per the germline V gene, CDR1 is SGHAT and CDR2 is FQNNGV. CDR3 bases: TGTGCCAGCAGCCGAGGCGGTGGCCACGAGCAGTACTTC. This gives the protein CASSRGGGHEQYF.

V gene TRBV15 combines with J gene TRBJ2-6, with D maybe TRBD2 (6 bases). Germline-derived CDR1 and CDR2 are LNHNV and YYDKDF (reference sequence). Trimming removed 1 base at V and 0 bases at J, with 13 bases between. The CDR3 totals 18 residues. In DNA, the CDR3 is TGTGCCACCAGCAGAGTTGGAGGGTTAAACTCTGGGGCCAACGTCCTGACTTTC. As protein: CATSRVGGLNSGANVLTF.

The gene calls are TRBV24-1 and TRBJ1-2, with D unresolved. Trimming cost V 1 base and J 1 base, with 0 bases left between them. Germline V gene data show CDR1 as KGHDR and CDR2 as SFDVKD. The CDR3 spans 12 residues. The CDR3 nucleotides are TGTGCCACCAGTGATTTTAACTATGGCTACACCTTC. Its protein product is CATSDFNYGYTF.

V and J are TRBV9 and TRBJ1-2, with 7 bases aligning to TRBD1. J gave up 4 bases and V 4 bases, and 7 bases lay outside the gene matches. This CDR3 contains 14 residues. CDR1 and CDR2 from the germline V gene are SGDLS and YYNGEE. The CDR3 region has the DNA TGTGCCAGCAGCCTTCAACAGGGGCCCTATGGCTACACCTTC. Its protein is CASSLQQGPYGYTF. Using reference TRBV9 and TRBJ1-2 for the parts outside the CDR3, the full variable domain is DSGVTQTPKHLITATGQRVTLRCSPRSGDLSVYWYQQSLDQGLQFLIQYYNGEERAKGNILERFSAQQFPDLHSELNLSSLELGDSALYFCASSLQQGPYGYTFGSGTRLTVV.

The chain links TRBV14 to TRBJ2-7; D perhaps matches TRBD2 (6 bases). Germline V gene data show CDR1 as SGHDN and CDR2 as FVKESK. The CDR3 has 14 amino acids. V lost 4 bases to trimming and J lost 1 base, with 11 bases between them. The CDR3 sequence: CASSPAGRSYEQYF. In nucleotides, the CDR3 is TGTGCCAGCAGCCCCGCGGGGAGGTCCTACGAGCAGTACTTC.

This clonotype was seen a handful of times. Without the conserved terminal phenylalanine or tryptophan, this CDR3 likely stems from a read error. The DNA is left out, because the CDR3 cannot be placed on it with certainty; the CDR3 is given as TCRdb lists it. The chain joins TRBV5-1 to TRBJ1-1; the D call in the table, TRBD1, was not verified against the DNA. Per germline, CDR1 SGHRS and CDR2 YFSETQ. With termini counted, the CDR3 has 10 amino acids. CDR3 sequence: CASSLVAGSP.

CDR3 sequence: CAISENGYEQYF. DNA of the CDR3: TGTGCCATCAGTGAGAATGGGTACGAGCAGTACTTC. This rearrangement joins TRBV10-3 to TRBJ2-7; D is unresolved. Germline CDR1 is ENHRY and CDR2 is SYGVKD. Deletions cut 2 bases from V and 4 bases from J, with 6 bases between. The CDR3 is 12 amino acids.

This clonotype was counted between two and nine times. The chain employs TRBV7-3 and TRBJ2-3; tentative D call: TRBD2 (5 bases). V gave up 1 base and J gave up 1 base, with 9 bases separating them. CDR3 length: 15 residues. In germline, CDR1 is SGHTA, CDR2 FQGTGA. CDR3 DNA sequence: TGTGCCAGCAGCTTAAGGCGGGCCCGCACAGATACGCAGTATTTT. Residues: CASSLRRARTDTQYF.

The chain joins TRBV12-3 or TRBV12-4 to TRBJ2-7; unclear D gene. Trimming removed 3 bases at V and 1 base at J, with 10 bases between. The CDR3 covers 14 residues. The CDR3 sequence: CASSFVTGSYEQYF. In DNA form, the CDR3 reads TGTGCCAGCAGTTTTGTCACGGGTTCCTACGAGCAGTACTTC.

The V and J genes are TRBV5-1 and TRBJ2-2; D not resolved. CDR1 is SGHRS, CDR2 YFSETQ, per germline. V was shortened by 4 bases and J by 4 bases, with 11 bases between the two germline ends. The CDR3 consists of 14 residues. In DNA, the CDR3 is TGCGCCAGCAGCATGGGCGTTACCACCGGGGAGCTGTTTTTT. It encodes CASSMGVTTGELFF.

The V call is TRBV6-6, the J call TRBJ1-5, with D perhaps TRBD1 (5 bases). The CDR3 sequence is 15 residues long. V was pared by 3 bases and J by 4 bases, with 13 bases between. Germline lookup yields CDR1 MNHNY and CDR2 SVGAGI (reference sequence). The CDR3 DNA sequence: TGTGCCAGCAGTTATCCTGGGGGGACGAATCAGCCCCAGCATTTT. It yields the protein CASSYPGGTNQPQHF.

This clonotype was seen a few times. This chain joins TRBV2 and TRBJ2-5; the match to TRBD1 covers 7 bases. The CDR3 extends over 14 amino acids. Per germline, CDR1 SNHLY and CDR2 FYNNEI. With 7 bases clipped from V and 5 bases from J, the junction kept 10 bases outside the gene matches. CDR3 coding DNA: TGTGCCAGCACCGCCCCGACAGGGTGGGAGACCCAGTACTTC. This codes for CASTAPTGWETQYF.

This clonotype was seen a few times. The chain employs TRBV7-3 and TRBJ2-1; 8 bases are shared with TRBD2. Germline trimming cut 4 bases from V and 8 bases from J; bases unmatched to any gene: 7. Per germline, CDR1 SGHTA and CDR2 FQGTGA. The CDR3 spans 14 residues. Here the CDR3 DNA reads TGTGCCAGCAGCTACGGGAGGGGATTCCATGAGCAGTTCTTC. Translated: CASSYGRGFHEQFF.